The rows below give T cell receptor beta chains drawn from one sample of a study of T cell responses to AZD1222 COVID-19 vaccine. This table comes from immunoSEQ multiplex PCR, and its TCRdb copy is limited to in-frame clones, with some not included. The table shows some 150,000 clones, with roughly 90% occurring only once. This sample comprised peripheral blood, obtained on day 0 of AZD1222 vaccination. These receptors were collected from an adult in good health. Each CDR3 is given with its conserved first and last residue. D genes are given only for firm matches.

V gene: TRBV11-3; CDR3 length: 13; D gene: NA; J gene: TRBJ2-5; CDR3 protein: CASSLDGGETQYF; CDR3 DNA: TGTGCCAGCAGCTTAGACGGGGGAGAGACCCAGTACTTC
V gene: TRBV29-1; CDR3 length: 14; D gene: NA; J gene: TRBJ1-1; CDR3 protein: CSVEGHLVNTEAFF; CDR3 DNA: TGCAGCGTAGAGGGACATCTGGTGAACACTGAAGCTTTCTTT
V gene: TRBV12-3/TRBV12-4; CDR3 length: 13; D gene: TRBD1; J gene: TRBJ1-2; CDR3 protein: CASSQGTGYGYTF; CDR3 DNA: TGTGCCAGCAGTCAAGGGACAGGCTATGGCTACACCTTC